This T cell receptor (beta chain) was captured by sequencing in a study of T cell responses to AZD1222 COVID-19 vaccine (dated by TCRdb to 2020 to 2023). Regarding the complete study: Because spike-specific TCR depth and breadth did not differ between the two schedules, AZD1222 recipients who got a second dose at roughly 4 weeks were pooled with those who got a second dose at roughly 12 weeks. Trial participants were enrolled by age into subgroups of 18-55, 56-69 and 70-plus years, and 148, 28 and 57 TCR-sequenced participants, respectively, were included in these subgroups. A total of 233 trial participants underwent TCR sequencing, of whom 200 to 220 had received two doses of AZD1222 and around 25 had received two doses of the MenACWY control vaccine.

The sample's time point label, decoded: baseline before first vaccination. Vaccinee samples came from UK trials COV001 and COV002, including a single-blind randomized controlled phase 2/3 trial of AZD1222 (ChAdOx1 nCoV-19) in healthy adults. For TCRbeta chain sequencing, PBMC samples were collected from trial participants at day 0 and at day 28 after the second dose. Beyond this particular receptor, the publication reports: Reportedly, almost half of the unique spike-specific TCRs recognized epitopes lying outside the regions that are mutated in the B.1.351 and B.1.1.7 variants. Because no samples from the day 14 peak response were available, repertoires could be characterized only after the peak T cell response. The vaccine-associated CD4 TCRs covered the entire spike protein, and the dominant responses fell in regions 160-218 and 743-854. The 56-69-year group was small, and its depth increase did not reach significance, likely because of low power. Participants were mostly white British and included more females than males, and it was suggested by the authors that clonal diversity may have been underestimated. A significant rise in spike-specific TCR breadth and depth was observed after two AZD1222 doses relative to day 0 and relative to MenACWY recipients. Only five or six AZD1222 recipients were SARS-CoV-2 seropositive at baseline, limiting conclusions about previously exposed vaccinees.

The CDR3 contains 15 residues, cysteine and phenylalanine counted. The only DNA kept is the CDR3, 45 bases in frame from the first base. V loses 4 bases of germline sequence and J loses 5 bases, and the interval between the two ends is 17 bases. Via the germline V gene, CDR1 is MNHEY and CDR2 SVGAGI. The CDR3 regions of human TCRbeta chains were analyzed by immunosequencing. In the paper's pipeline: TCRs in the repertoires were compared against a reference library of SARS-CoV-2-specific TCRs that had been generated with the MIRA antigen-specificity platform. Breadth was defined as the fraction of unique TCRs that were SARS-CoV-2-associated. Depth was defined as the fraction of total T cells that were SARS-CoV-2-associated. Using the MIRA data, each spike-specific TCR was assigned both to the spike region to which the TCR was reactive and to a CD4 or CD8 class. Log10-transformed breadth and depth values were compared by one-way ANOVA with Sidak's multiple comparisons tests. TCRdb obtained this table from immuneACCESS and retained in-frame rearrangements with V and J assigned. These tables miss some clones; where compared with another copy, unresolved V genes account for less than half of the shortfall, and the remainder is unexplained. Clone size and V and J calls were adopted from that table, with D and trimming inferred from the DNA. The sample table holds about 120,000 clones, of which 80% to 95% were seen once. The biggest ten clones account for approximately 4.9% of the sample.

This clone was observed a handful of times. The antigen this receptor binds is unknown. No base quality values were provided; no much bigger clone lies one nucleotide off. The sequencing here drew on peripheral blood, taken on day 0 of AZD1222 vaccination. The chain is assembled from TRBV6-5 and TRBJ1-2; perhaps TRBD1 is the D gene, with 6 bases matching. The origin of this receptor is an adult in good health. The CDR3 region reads CASSLTGIIGYGYTF. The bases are TGTGCCAGCAGTTTAACAGGGATAATTGGTTATGGCTACACCTTC.